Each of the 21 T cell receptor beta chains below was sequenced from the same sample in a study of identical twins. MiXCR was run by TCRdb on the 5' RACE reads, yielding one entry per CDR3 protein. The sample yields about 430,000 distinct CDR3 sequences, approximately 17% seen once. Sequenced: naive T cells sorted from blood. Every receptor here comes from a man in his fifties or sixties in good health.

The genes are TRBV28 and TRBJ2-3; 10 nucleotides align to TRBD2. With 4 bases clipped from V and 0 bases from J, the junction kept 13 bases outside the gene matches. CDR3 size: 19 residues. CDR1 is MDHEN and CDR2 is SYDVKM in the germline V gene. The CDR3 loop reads CASSSLAGDNKGSTDTQYF. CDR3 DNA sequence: TGTGCCAGCAGTTCTCTAGCGGGAGACAATAAGGGAAGCACAGATACGCAGTATTTT.

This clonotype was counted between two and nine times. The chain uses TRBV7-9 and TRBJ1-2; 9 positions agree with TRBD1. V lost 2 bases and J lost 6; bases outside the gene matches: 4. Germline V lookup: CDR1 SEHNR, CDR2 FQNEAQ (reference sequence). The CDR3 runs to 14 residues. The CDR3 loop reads CASSLRDRANGYTF. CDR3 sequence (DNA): TGTGCCAGCAGCTTAAGGGACAGGGCAAATGGCTACACCTTC.

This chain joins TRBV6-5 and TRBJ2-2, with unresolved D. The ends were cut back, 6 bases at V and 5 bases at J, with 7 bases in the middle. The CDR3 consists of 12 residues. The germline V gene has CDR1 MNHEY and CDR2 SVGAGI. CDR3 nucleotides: TGTGCCAGCAGCCGATGGACCGGGGAGCTGTTTTTT. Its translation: CASSRWTGELFF.

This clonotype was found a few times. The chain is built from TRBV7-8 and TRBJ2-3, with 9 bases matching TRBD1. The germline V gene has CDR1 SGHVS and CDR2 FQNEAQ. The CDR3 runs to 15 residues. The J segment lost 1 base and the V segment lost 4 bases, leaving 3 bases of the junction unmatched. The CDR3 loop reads CASSSWTGGTDTQYF. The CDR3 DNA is TGTGCCAGCAGCTCCTGGACAGGGGGCACAGATACGCAGTATTTT.

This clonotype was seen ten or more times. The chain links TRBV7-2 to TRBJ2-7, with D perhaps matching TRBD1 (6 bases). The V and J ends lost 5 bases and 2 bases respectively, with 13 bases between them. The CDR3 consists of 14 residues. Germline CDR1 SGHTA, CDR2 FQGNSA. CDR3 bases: TGTGCCAGCAGCCCGCTGACAGGTACCTACGAGCAGTACTTC. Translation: CASSPLTGTYEQYF. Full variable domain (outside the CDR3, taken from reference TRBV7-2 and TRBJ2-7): GAGVSQSPSNKVTEKGKDVELRCDPISGHTALYWYRQSLGQGLEFLIYFQGNSAPDKSGLPSDRFSAERTGGSVSTLTIQRTQQEDSAVYLCASSPLTGTYEQYFGPGTRLTVT.

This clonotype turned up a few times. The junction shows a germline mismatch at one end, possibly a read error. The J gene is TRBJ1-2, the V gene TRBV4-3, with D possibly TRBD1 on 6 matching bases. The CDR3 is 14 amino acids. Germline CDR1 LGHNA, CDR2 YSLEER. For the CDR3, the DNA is TGCGCCAGCAGTCAAGCCGGGGCCCAGGGGGGCTACACCTTC. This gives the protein CASSQAGAQGGYTF.

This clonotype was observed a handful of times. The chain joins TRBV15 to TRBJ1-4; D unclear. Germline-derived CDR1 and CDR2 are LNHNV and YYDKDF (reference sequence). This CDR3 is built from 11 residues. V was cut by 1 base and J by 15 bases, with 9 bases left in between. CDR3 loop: CATSRARMVFF. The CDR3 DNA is TGTGCCACCAGCAGAGCCCGGATGGTGTTTTTT.

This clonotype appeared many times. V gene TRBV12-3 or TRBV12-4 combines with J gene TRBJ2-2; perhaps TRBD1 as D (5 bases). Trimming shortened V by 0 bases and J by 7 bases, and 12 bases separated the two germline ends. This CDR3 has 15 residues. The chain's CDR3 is CASSLAGTGHGELFF. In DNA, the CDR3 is TGTGCCAGCAGTTTAGCGGGAACAGGTCACGGGGAGCTGTTTTTT.

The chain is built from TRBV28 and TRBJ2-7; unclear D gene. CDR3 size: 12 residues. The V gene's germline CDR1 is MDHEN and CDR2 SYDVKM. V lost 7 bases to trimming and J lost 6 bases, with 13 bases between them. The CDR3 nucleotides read TGTGCCAGCATTACCAACATTGGCGAGCAGTACTTC. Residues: CASITNIGEQYF.

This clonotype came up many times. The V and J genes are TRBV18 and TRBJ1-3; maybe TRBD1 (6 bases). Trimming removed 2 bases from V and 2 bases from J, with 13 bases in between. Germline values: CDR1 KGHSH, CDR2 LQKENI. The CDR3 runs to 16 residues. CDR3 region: CASSPATGGAGNTIYF. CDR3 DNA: TGTGCCAGCTCACCAGCAACCGGGGGCGCTGGAAACACCATATATTTT.

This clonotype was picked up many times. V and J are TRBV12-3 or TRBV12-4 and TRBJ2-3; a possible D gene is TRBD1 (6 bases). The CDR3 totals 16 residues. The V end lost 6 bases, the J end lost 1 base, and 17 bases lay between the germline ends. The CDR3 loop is CASRKQGFQRTDTQYF. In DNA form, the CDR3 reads TGTGCCAGCAGAAAACAGGGTTTTCAACGCACAGATACGCAGTATTTT.

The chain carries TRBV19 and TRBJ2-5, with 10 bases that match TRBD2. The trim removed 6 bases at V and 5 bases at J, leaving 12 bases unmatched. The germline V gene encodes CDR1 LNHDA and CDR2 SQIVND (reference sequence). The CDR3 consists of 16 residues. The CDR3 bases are TGTGCCAGTAGCCGTACGGCTAGCGGGAGACTGGAGACCCAGTACTTC. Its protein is CASSRTASGRLETQYF. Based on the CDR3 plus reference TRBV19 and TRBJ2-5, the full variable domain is DGGITQSPKYLFRKEGQNVTLSCEQNLNHDAMYWYRQDPGQGLRLIYYSQIVNDFQKGDIAEGYSVSREKKESFPLTVTSAQKNPTAFYLCASSRTASGRLETQYFGPGTRLLVL.

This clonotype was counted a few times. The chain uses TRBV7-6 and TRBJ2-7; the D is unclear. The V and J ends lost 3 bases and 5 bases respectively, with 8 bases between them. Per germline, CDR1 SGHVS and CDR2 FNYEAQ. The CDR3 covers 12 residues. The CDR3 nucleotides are TGTGCCAGCAGCTTGTTAACAGACGAGCAGTACTTC. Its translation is CASSLLTDEQYF.

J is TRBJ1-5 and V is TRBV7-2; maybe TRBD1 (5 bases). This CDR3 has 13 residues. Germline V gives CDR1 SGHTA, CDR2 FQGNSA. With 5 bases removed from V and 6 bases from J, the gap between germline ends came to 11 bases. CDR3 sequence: CASSPQGFQPQHF. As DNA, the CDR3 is TGTGCCAGCAGCCCGCAGGGTTTTCAGCCCCAGCATTTT.

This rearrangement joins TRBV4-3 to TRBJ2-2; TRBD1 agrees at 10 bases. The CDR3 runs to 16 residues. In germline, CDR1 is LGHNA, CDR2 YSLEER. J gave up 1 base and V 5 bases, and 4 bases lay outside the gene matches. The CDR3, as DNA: TGCGCCAGCAGCGCCGGGACAGGGGAGAACACCGGGGAGCTGTTTTTT. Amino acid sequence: CASSAGTGENTGELFF.

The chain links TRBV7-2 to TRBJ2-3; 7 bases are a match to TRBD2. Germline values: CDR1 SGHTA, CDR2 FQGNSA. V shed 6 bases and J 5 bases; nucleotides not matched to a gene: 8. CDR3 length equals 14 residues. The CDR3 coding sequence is TGTGCCAGCAGGAAGGGAGGGCCGGGAGATACGCAGTATTTT. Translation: CASRKGGPGDTQYF.

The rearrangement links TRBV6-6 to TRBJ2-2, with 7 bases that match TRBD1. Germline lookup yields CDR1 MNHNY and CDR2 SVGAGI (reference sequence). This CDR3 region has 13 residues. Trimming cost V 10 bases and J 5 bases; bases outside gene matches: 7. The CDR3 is CAINRGQTGELFF. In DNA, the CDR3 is TGTGCCATCAACAGGGGCCAGACCGGGGAGCTGTTTTTT.

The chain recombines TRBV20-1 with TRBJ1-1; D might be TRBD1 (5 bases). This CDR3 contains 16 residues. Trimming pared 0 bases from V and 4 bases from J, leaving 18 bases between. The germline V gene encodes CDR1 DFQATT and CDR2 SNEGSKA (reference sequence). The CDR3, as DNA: TGCAGTGCTAGAGATGGCACCCTGGGCGGGGGCACTGAAGCTTTCTTT. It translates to CSARDGTLGGGTEAFF.

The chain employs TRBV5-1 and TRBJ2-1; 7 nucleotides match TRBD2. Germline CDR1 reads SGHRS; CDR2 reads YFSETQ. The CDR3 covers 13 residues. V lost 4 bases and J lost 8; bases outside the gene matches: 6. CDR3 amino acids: CASSTGLVHEQFF. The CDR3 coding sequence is TGCGCCAGCAGCACAGGACTAGTACATGAGCAGTTCTTC.

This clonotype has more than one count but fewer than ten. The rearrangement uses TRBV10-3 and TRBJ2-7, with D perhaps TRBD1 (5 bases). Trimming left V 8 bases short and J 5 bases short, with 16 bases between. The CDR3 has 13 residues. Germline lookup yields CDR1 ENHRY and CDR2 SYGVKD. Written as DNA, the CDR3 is TGTGCCATCTCAAGCACCTGGGGCAACGAGCAGTACTTC. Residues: CAISSTWGNEQYF.

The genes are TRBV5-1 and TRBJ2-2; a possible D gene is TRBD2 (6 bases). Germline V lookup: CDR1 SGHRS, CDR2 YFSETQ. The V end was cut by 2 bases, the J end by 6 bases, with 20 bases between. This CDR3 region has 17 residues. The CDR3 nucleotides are TGCGCCAGCAGCTTAAATTCTGGAGGGGAGAGCGCCGGGGAGCTGTTTTTT. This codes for CASSLNSGGESAGELFF.